The present entry profiles one T cell receptor beta chain with its context. V shed 2 bases and J shed 4 bases, with 8 bases lying between them. This CDR3 contains 13 residues. Per the germline V gene, CDR1 is MNHEY and CDR2 is SVGAGI. A second roughly 6 to 11 cycle PCR used barcoded and J-beta primers. Individual samples furnished no less than 2.5 million CDR3-containing paired-end reads apiece. TCRdb fed the 5' RACE reads into MiXCR, producing one record per CDR3 protein. The table records fewer than 2,000,000 distinct CDR3 sequences, approximately 32% of them present only once. The data stem from a study of blood T cells in healthy people across ages. Study as a whole: Roughly one uniquely barcoded beta molecule per two T cells was captured.

This clonotype was obtained from a woman in her 30s in good health. The rearrangement uses TRBV6-5 and TRBJ1-2; D remains unclear. Material for sequencing was blood. The CDR3: CASSYEGLYGYTF. The CDR3 DNA is TGTGCCAGCAGTTACGAGGGTCTCTATGGCTACACCTTC.